Below are 20 T cell receptor beta chains sequenced from a single sample in a study of shared clonotypes between healthy human individuals. Profiling relied on immunoSEQ multiplex PCR, and the TCRdb table lists in-frame clones only, not all of them. The table has 2 million to 2.5 million clones, 85% to 95% seen once. Sequenced: naive CD4+ T cells from PBMCs. Subset denoted: CD45RA+ positively selected. The origin of the receptors is a man between 18 and 35 years old in good health. Some clones in this sample may be carry-over from other donors' samples.

The V call is TRBV11-3, the J call TRBJ2-1; TRBD2 might be the D (5 bases). Trimming removed 4 bases from V and 9 bases from J, with 10 bases in between. The germline CDR1 and CDR2 sequences are SGHNT and YENEEA. CDR3 length: 12 amino acids. CDR3 loop: CASSWRQSEQFF. The CDR3 coding sequence is TGTGCCAGCAGCTGGAGGCAAAGTGAGCAGTTCTTC.

The V call is TRBV30, the J call TRBJ2-5; 11 bases line up with TRBD1. V was pared by 8 bases and J by 3 bases, with 2 bases of the junction left unmatched. CDR3 size: 12 residues. Germline CDR1 GTSNPN, CDR2 SVGIG (reference sequence). The CDR3 DNA is TGTGCCCGGGACAGGGGGGAAGAGACCCAGTACTTC. Translation gives CARDRGEETQYF.

The V and J genes are TRBV5-1 and TRBJ1-1, with a possible D match to TRBD1 (5 bases). Germline loops: CDR1 SGHRS, CDR2 YFSETQ. CDR3 length: 15 residues. Trimming took 4 bases from V and 10 from J, leaving 23 bases between them. The CDR3 loop is CASSPDQVGERRAFF. CDR3 DNA: TGCGCCAGCAGCCCGGACCAGGTGGGGGAGAGGCGAGCTTTCTTT.

The genes are TRBV15 and TRBJ2-7; D tentatively fits TRBD1 or TRBD2 (5 bases each). CDR3 size: 15 residues. V lost 1 base, J lost 3 bases, and 13 bases lay in between. Germline CDR1 LNHNV, CDR2 YYDKDF (reference sequence). This CDR3 is CATSRARDGVYEQYF. For the CDR3, the DNA is TGTGCCACCAGCAGAGCCCGGGACGGAGTCTACGAGCAGTACTTC.

The chain carries TRBV4-1 and TRBJ2-3; D is unclear. From germline, CDR1 is MGHRA and CDR2 YSYEKL. CDR3 size: 15 residues. V was trimmed by 2 bases and J by 4 bases, leaving 13 bases between them. The CDR3 loop reads CASSQSGEFADTQYF. The CDR3 nucleotides read TGCGCCAGCAGCCAATCCGGAGAGTTCGCAGATACGCAGTATTTT.

This chain uses TRBV4-1 with TRBJ1-2; D is ambiguous. Trimming cost V 1 base and J 9 bases, with 33 bases left between them. Germline CDR1 reads MGHRA; CDR2 reads YSYEKL. The CDR3 consists of 20 residues. The CDR3 loop is CASSQGEASAPRSLIKRYTF. The CDR3 DNA is TGCGCCAGCAGCCAAGGGGAAGCGTCGGCCCCTCGAAGTCTTATCAAACGCTACACCTTC.

The chain couples TRBV5-1 to TRBJ2-3; D may be TRBD1 or TRBD2 (5 bases each). This CDR3 region has 16 residues. CDR1 and CDR2 (germline): SGHRS, YFSETQ. Trimming shortened V by 4 bases and J by 8 bases, and 23 bases separated the two germline ends. CDR3 residues: CASSQSARGTGGTQYF. CDR3 DNA sequence: TGCGCCAGCAGCCAGTCGGCGAGAGGTACTGGGGGTACGCAGTATTTT.

This sequence joins TRBV11-3 and TRBJ2-7; D uncertain. The CDR3 consists of 13 residues. Looked up from germline, CDR1 is SGHNT and CDR2 is YENEEA. Trimming cost V 5 bases and J 7 bases, with 15 bases left between them. Here the CDR3 DNA reads TGTGCCAGCAGCGCCTCGGCCTGGGGAGAGCAGTACTTC. This gives the protein CASSASAWGEQYF.

This chain links TRBV5-1 with TRBJ1-2, with D tentatively TRBD1 (6 bases). The germline V gene encodes CDR1 SGHRS and CDR2 YFSETQ. V lost 4 bases and J lost 8, with 15 bases in between. The CDR3 has 13 residues. The CDR3: CASSPGGVPGYTF. The CDR3 DNA follows: TGCGCCAGCAGCCCCGGGGGCGTACCGGGCTACACCTTC. Together with reference TRBV5-1 and TRBJ1-2, the CDR3 gives the full variable domain: KAGVTQTPRYLIKTRGQQVTLSCSPISGHRSVSWYQQTPGQGLQFLFEYFSETQRNKGNFPGRFSGRQFSNSRSEMNVSTLELGDSALYLCASSPGGVPGYTFGSGTRLTVV.

The chain carries TRBV2 and TRBJ2-6, with D tentatively TRBD1 (6 bases). The CDR3 contains 13 residues. Germline V CDR1 and CDR2: SNHLY, FYNNEI. The germline V and J ends were trimmed by 6 bases and 4 bases, with 7 bases remaining between them. The CDR3 DNA sequence: TGTGCCAGCAGCGGACAGGGGGCCAACGTCCTGACTTTC. It yields the protein CASSGQGANVLTF.

The chain has TRBV7-8 and TRBJ1-2, with TRBD1 matching 7 bases. Per the germline V gene, CDR1 is SGHVS and CDR2 is FQNEAQ. This CDR3 has 16 residues. V lost 5 bases to trimming and J lost 5 bases; unmatched junction nucleotides: 14. The CDR3 protein is CASSPDNAGGYYGYTF. CDR3 in DNA: TGTGCCAGCAGCCCCGACAACGCAGGGGGGTATTATGGCTACACCTTC.

The V and J genes are TRBV7-9 and TRBJ2-5; D uncertain. Trimming stripped 4 bases from V and 2 bases from J, with 11 bases between. This CDR3 contains 14 residues. The V gene's germline CDR1 is SEHNR and CDR2 FQNEAQ (reference sequence). The CDR3 sequence is CASSYRSGQETQYF. Written as DNA, the CDR3 is TGTGCCAGCAGCTATCGGTCTGGACAAGAGACCCAGTACTTC.

Notes on this clone: Other DNA sequences in this sample translate to the same CDR3. The rearrangement links TRBV7-9 to TRBJ2-7, with a possible D match to TRBD2 (6 bases). V lost 5 bases to trimming and J lost 2 bases, with 13 bases between them. There are 14 residues in the CDR3. The germline gives CDR1 SEHNR, CDR2 FQNEAQ (reference sequence). Here the CDR3 DNA reads TGTGCCAGCAGCCTTGGGACGGGGGCCTACGAGCAGTACTTC. Residues: CASSLGTGAYEQYF. Drawing the rest from reference TRBV7-9 and TRBJ2-7, the complete variable domain is DTGVSQNPRHKITKRGQNVTFRCDPISEHNRLYWYRQTLGQGPEFLTYFQNEAQLEKSRLLSDRFSAERPKGSFSTLEIQRTEQGDSAMYLCASSLGTGAYEQYFGPGTRLTVT.

The chain is built from TRBV7-6 and TRBJ2-1; tentatively, D is TRBD1 (5 bases). The V gene's germline CDR1 is SGHVS and CDR2 FNYEAQ. Trimming cost V 1 base and J 0 bases, with 13 bases left between them. This CDR3 has 17 amino acids. This CDR3 reads CASSLVGQARSYNEQFF. The CDR3 DNA follows: TGTGCCAGCAGCTTAGTGGGGCAGGCCCGCTCCTACAATGAGCAGTTCTTC. Combining the CDR3 with reference TRBV7-6 and TRBJ2-1 gives the whole variable domain GAGVSQSPRYKVTKRGQDVALRCDPISGHVSLYWYRQALGQGPEFLTYFNYEAQQDKSGLPNDRFSAERPEGSISTLTIQRTEQRDSAMYRCASSLVGQARSYNEQFFGPGTRLTVL.

As regards this clone: Within the sample, other DNA sequences also encode this same CDR3. The V call is TRBV5-4, the J call TRBJ2-7; 9 bases are shared with TRBD2. V lost 1 base and J lost 2; bases outside the gene matches: 1. CDR1 and CDR2 (germline): SGHNT, YYREEE (reference sequence). This CDR3 has 14 amino acids. This chain's CDR3 is CASSLLAGPYEQYF. The CDR3 DNA reads as TGTGCCAGCAGCTTGCTAGCGGGACCCTACGAGCAGTACTTC.

DNA of the CDR3: TGTGCCAGCTACCTAGCAAAGACGGGACAGGGGATCGGTTATGGCTACACCTTC. Translation gives CASYLAKTGQGIGYGYTF. V is TRBV2 and J is TRBJ1-2; 10 bases map to TRBD1. Germline CDR1 is SNHLY and CDR2 is FYNNEI. V gave up 8 bases and J gave up 5 bases; unmatched junction bases: 20. CDR3 length: 18 amino acids.

The V gene is TRBV5-1, the J gene TRBJ2-2; D is perhaps TRBD2 (7 bases). CDR3 length equals 15 residues. V was shortened by 0 bases and J by 8 bases, with 14 bases between the two germline ends. Germline V CDR1 and CDR2: SGHRS, YFSETQ. CDR3 sequence reads: CASSLARRGLGELFF. DNA of the CDR3: TGCGCCAGCAGCTTGGCCCGGCGGGGGCTGGGGGAGCTGTTTTTT.

V is TRBV19 and J is TRBJ2-7, with a tentative D call TRBD2 (5 bases). From germline, CDR1 is LNHDA and CDR2 SQIVND (reference sequence). Trimming shortened V by 3 bases and J by 6 bases, and 12 bases separated the two germline ends. CDR3 length: 13 amino acids. CDR3 sequence: CASSIGLAGEQYF. The DNA of the CDR3 is TGTGCCAGTAGTATTGGGCTAGCCGGCGAGCAGTACTTC.

Details on this clone: The same CDR3 arises from other DNA sequences in this sample as well. The rearrangement uses TRBV5-1 and TRBJ2-1, with TRBD2 matching over 9 bases. Germline-derived CDR1 and CDR2 are SGHRS and YFSETQ. With V trimmed by 4 bases and J by 4 bases, 6 bases remained unmatched. This CDR3 spans 15 amino acids. CDR3 region: CASSVTSGSYNEQFF. Here the CDR3 DNA reads TGCGCCAGCAGCGTGACTAGCGGATCTTACAATGAGCAGTTCTTC.

This chain links TRBV5-1 with TRBJ2-2; a possible D gene is TRBD1 (6 bases). The germline CDR1 and CDR2 sequences are SGHRS and YFSETQ. CDR3 length: 15 amino acids. V gave up 2 bases and J gave up 1 base, with 9 bases separating them. The CDR3 region has the DNA TGCGCCAGCAGCTTCTCGACAGGGAACACCGGGGAGCTGTTTTTT. It codes for CASSFSTGNTGELFF.